This T cell receptor (beta chain) was identified in a study of CD8 T cells in ankylosing spondylitis. Study results and caveats: Researchers reportedly found disease-linked clones significantly enriched in matched ankylosing spondylitis synovial fluid. Characteristic, it appeared, of ankylosing spondylitis blood was a TCR beta motif of about eight highly homologous variants.

Regarding this clonotype: Antigen: not known.

Each CDR3 protein gets one entry after TCRdb re-called the 5' RACE reads with MiXCR. The table includes about 220,000 distinct CDR3 sequences, about 10% detected once. Germline loops: CDR1 MNHNS, CDR2 SASEGT. The V end lost 2 bases, the J end lost 0 bases, and 9 bases lay between the germline ends. The CDR3 has 15 amino acids. The specimen was blood, either unsorted or a sorted T cell fraction (not recorded which). The sequence was collected from a male donor with ankylosing spondylitis or in good health (not recorded which). J is TRBJ2-3 and V is TRBV6-1; D may match TRBD1 or TRBD2 (6 bases each). CDR3 residues: CASSERGPSTDTQYF. The CDR3 nucleotides are TGTGCCAGCAGTGAACGGGGGCCGAGCACAGATACGCAGTATTTT.